This TCR beta chain was identified in a study of OX40 agonist ivuxolimab in advanced cancers. Context from the whole study: Ivuxolimab was an agonistic, fully human IgG2 monoclonal antibody directed against OX40 (CD134), a costimulatory receptor. In the dose-escalation cohort, 65% to 85% of patients were male, and the mean age was 60 years with a range of roughly 20 to 80. Among the roughly 50 dose-escalation patients, approximately 20 had hepatocellular carcinoma, about 15 melanoma, 9 renal cell carcinoma and 9 head and neck cancer. The paper reports the monotherapy dose-escalation portion (N ≈ 50 patients) of the phase I ivuxolimab trial. Partial responses were achieved by three dose-escalation patients, of whom one had hepatocellular carcinoma and two had cutaneous melanoma. The purpose of peripheral TCRbeta sequencing was to test whether ivuxolimab changed TCR sequence diversity and led to clonal T-cell expansion. Prior anti-PD-1, anti-PD-L1 or anti-CTLA-4 therapy was permitted, and checkpoint inhibitors had been received by about 36% of dose-escalation patients. Intravenous ivuxolimab was administered to patients every 2 weeks at six dose levels: 0.01, 0.1, 0.3, 1.5, 3 and 10 mg/kg.

Patients with autoimmune disease history or receiving systemic immunosuppression were excluded from the trial. Peripheral blood for TCR sequencing was collected from all dose cohorts at baseline, on cycle 4 day 1, and on cycle 7 day 1. The samples were taken from a phase I, first-in-human, multicenter, open-label dose-escalation trial of ivuxolimab. The trial enrolled adults with locally advanced or metastatic head and neck squamous cell, hepatocellular, melanoma or renal cell carcinoma. Before TCR sequencing, CD4+ and CD8+ T cells were separately sorted from peripheral blood. To sequence the TCRbeta CDR3 region, genomic DNA was isolated from the sorted cells. The immunoSEQ Assay was used to sequence the TCRbeta CDR3 regions. The table comes from immuneACCESS by way of TCRdb, which keeps in-frame sequences with V and J called. Part of the clones is missing from these tables; in studies checked, under half for an unresolved V gene and the rest for unknown reasons. This sample has some 86,000 clones in its table, and 90% of those were observed once. The ten biggest clones cover under 0.35% of the sample.

Reading from cysteine to phenylalanine, the CDR3 counts 17 amino acids. Only CDR3 DNA is held: 51 bases, read in frame from base 1. Reading the germline V gene (reference sequence) gives CDR1 LNHDA and CDR2 SQIVND. The germline V and J ends show losses of 1 base and 4 bases respectively, and no gene match explains 9 bases of the junction. For this clone: What this receptor recognizes is not known. No base-level quality is on record; no much larger clone is a single base apart.

Results and caveats for the whole study, not just this receptor: The antigen specificity of the peripheral T cells that underwent clonal expansion was not determined. After ivuxolimab, more expanded clones were found on average in CD8+ T cells than in CD4+ T cells. Partial responders in the 0.1-3.0 mg/kg groups had among the lowest normalized peripheral clonal expansion, especially among CD8+ T cells. At doses of 0.1 to 3.0 mg/kg, clonal expansion of both CD4+ and CD8+ blood T cells was observed from baseline to week 6. Low levels of normalized T-cell clonal expansion were also seen in some patients who did not respond.

In this chain, TRBV19 is recombined with TRBJ1-4; 7 middle bases align to TRBD1. Sample: CD4+ or CD8+ T cells sorted from blood, taken in a trial of the OX40 agonist ivuxolimab. The receptor comes from an adult with an advanced solid tumor such as melanoma, head and neck, liver or kidney cancer. The CDR3 sequence is CASSIVLRQGHNEKLFF. The DNA is as follows: TGTGCCAGTAGTATAGTACTCCGACAGGGCCATAATGAAAAACTGTTTTTT.